A selection of T cell receptor beta chains follows, all from one sample in a study of blood T cell repertoires in COVID-19. Sequencing used immunoSEQ multiplex PCR; TCRdb keeps in-frame clones, though not all of them. The table has over 100,000 clones, about 79% seen once. Sequenced material: peripheral blood. The receptors stem from a woman of 80 years or more with active or convalescent COVID-19. CDR3s include the opening cysteine and the closing phenylalanine or tryptophan. The D gene is left open where the match is weak.

v_gene: TRBV18
d_gene: -
j_gene: TRBJ1-2
CDR3aa: CASSPAGRGGNYGYTF
CDR3nt: TGTGCCAGCTCACCGGCGGGCAGAGGGGGTAACTATGGCTACACCTTC

v_gene: TRBV9
d_gene: -
j_gene: TRBJ1-3
CDR3aa: CASSHAVGGHKNTIYF
CDR3nt: TGTGCCAGCAGCCATGCCGTGGGGGGGCATAAAAACACCATATATTTT

v_gene: TRBV18
d_gene: -
j_gene: TRBJ2-5
CDR3aa: CASSPPNTQETQYF
CDR3nt: TGTGCCAGCTCACCCCCGAACACCCAAGAGACCCAGTACTTC

v_gene: TRBV28
d_gene: TRBD1
j_gene: TRBJ2-7
CDR3aa: CASSSGQHYEQYF
CDR3nt: TGTGCCAGCAGTTCGGGACAGCACTACGAGCAGTACTTC

v_gene: TRBV3-1/TRBV3-2
d_gene: TRBD2
j_gene: TRBJ2-1
CDR3aa: CASSRILAGEQFF
CDR3nt: TGTGCCAGCAGCCGAATACTAGCGGGAGAACAGTTCTTC

v_gene: TRBV9
d_gene: -
j_gene: TRBJ1-4
CDR3aa: CASSVRSGRHSTNEKLFF
CDR3nt: TGTGCCAGCAGCGTAAGGTCAGGGAGGCATTCGACTAATGAAAAACTGTTTTTT

v_gene: TRBV9
d_gene: TRBD1
j_gene: TRBJ2-7
CDR3aa: CASSVAQGVSEQYF
CDR3nt: TGTGCCAGCAGCGTAGCACAGGGGGTCTCCGAGCAGTACTTC

v_gene: TRBV9
d_gene: -
j_gene: TRBJ1-5
CDR3aa: CASSVGGRSNQPQHF
CDR3nt: TGTGCCAGCAGCGTAGGGGGGAGGTCCAATCAGCCCCAGCATTTT

v_gene: TRBV7-3
d_gene: -
j_gene: TRBJ2-2
CDR3aa: CASSTRTAGELFF
CDR3nt: TGTGCCAGCAGCACGCGTACCGCCGGGGAGCTGTTTTTT

v_gene: TRBV7-9
d_gene: -
j_gene: TRBJ2-1
CDR3aa: CASSLGQVERFF
CDR3nt: TGTGCCAGCAGCTTAGGACAGGTAGAGCGGTTCTTC

v_gene: TRBV7-3
d_gene: TRBD2
j_gene: TRBJ2-3
CDR3aa: CASSLFTTSGSADTQYF
CDR3nt: TGTGCCAGCAGCTTATTTACGACTAGCGGGAGTGCAGATACGCAGTATTTT

v_gene: TRBV6-1
d_gene: -
j_gene: TRBJ1-5
CDR3aa: CASSELGARWSQHF
CDR3nt: TGTGCCAGCAGTGAATTAGGGGCGAGATGGTCCCAGCATTTT